The 3 T cell receptor beta chains given below trace back to one sample, sequenced in a study of shared clonotypes between healthy human individuals. Assay used: immunoSEQ multiplex PCR; TCRdb lists only in-frame clones, some missing. The sample holds about 2.3 million clones, over 85% seen once. Sequencing was carried out using naive CD4+ T cells from PBMCs. Subset of the sample: CD45RA+ positively selected. The receptors come from a man aged 18 to 29 in good health. Some clones in this sample may be carry-over from other donors' samples.

J is TRBJ2-1 and V is TRBV18, with 12 positions matching TRBD2. The V segment lost 5 bases and the J segment 2 bases; nucleotides outside the gene matches: 4. The CDR3 consists of 16 residues. In germline, CDR1 is KGHSH, CDR2 LQKENI. CDR3 coding DNA: TGTGCCAGCTCATCAGGACTAGCGGGAACCTACAATGAGCAGTTCTTC. Residues: CASSSGLAGTYNEQFF.

In its sample, this clone was seen once. The chain is built from TRBV12-2 and TRBJ1-2. TRBV12-2 counts as a pseudogene. The CDR3 contains 11 residues. The DNA of the CDR3 is TGTGCAAGGGGTGGCACCGATGGCTACACCTTC. It codes for CARGGTDGYTF.

The chain is built from TRBV4-3 and TRBJ1-1, with a tentative D call TRBD1 (5 bases). This CDR3 has 15 amino acids. V was trimmed by 0 bases and J by 2 bases, leaving 10 bases between them. From germline, CDR1 is LGHNA and CDR2 YSLEER. The CDR3 sequence: CASSQDLGRNTEAFF. The CDR3 nucleotides read TGCGCCAGCAGCCAAGATCTGGGGCGAAACACTGAAGCTTTCTTT.